This entry is about one T cell receptor (beta chain). These data belong to a study of identifying expanded T cells in peripheral blood. Generated by immunoSEQ multiplex PCR, the TCRdb table keeps only in-frame clones and is missing some. The table shows around 82,000 clones, with less than 90% occurring only once. The CDR3 length is 14 residues. V lost 5 bases and J lost 4, with 12 bases in between. Germline lookup yields CDR1 SGHTA and CDR2 FQGNSA. During the collection period, no donor immune events like infections were recorded. The TCR was taken from a person between 18 and 75 years old in good health. The V and J genes are TRBV7-2 and TRBJ2-1; a possible D gene is TRBD2 (5 bases). Sequenced: blood. CDR3 loop: CASSPSPVYNEQFF. The CDR3 DNA sequence: TGTGCCAGCAGCCCTAGCCCCGTATACAATGAGCAGTTCTTC.